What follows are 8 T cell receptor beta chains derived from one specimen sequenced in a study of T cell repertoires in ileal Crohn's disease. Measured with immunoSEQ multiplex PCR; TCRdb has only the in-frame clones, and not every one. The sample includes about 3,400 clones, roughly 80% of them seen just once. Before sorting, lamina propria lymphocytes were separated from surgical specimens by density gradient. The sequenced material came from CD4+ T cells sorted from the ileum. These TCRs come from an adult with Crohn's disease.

The CDR3 sequence: CASSDRGEGDTQYF. For the CDR3, the DNA is TGTGCCAGCAGCGACCGCGGGGAAGGAGATACGCAGTATTTT. The chain has TRBV11-2 and TRBJ2-3; a weak D match, TRBD2 (6 bases). This CDR3 comprises 14 residues. In germline, CDR1 is SGHAT, CDR2 FQNNGV. V was pared by 5 bases and J by 5 bases, with 14 bases between.

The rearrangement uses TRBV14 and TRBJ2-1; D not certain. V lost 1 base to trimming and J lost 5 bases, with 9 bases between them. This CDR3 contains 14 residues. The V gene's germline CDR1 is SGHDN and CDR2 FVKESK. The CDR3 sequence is CASSQGSADNEQFF. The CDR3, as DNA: TGTGCCAGCAGCCAAGGTTCGGCGGACAATGAGCAGTTCTTC.

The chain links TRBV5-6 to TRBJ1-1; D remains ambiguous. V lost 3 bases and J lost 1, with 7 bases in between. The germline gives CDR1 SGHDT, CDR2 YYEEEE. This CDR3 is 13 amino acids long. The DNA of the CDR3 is TGTGCCAGCAGCTGGAGAGGGAACACTGAAGCTTTCTTT. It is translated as CASSWRGNTEAFF.

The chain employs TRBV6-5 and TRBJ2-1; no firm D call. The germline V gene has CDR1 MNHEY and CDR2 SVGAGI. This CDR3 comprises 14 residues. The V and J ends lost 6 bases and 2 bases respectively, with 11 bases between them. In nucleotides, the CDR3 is TGTGCCAGCAGCCGTGCTATGCCCTACAATGAGCAGTTCTTC. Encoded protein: CASSRAMPYNEQFF.

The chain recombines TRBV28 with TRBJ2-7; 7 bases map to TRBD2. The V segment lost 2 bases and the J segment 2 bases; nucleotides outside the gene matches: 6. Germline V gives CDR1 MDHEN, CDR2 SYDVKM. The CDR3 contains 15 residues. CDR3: CASSLPGLTPYEQYF. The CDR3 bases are TGTGCCAGCAGTTTACCGGGACTAACACCCTACGAGCAGTACTTC.

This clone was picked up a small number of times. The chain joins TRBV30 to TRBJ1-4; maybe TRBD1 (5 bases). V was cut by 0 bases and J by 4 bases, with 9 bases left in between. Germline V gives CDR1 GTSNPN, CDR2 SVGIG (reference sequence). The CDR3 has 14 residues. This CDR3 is CAWSVGGGNEKLFF. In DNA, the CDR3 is TGTGCCTGGAGTGTCGGGGGGGGTAATGAAAAACTGTTTTTT.

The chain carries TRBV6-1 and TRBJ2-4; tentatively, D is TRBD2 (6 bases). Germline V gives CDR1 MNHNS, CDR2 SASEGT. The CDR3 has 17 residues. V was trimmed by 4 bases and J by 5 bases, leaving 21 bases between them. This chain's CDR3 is CASSALGGLGGENIQYF. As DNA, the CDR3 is TGTGCCAGCAGTGCCCTCGGAGGCCTCGGAGGGGAAAACATTCAGTACTTC.

Written as DNA, the CDR3 is TGTGCCAGCAGTTACTCAACGGGGATCAGTGGCTACACCTTC. It is translated as CASSYSTGISGYTF. V usage is TRBV6-6 and J usage is TRBJ1-2; no definite D call. The CDR3 covers 14 residues. Trimming took off 0 bases at V and 7 bases at J, with 12 bases between the two ends. Per the germline V gene, CDR1 is MNHNY and CDR2 is SVGAGI (reference sequence).